This entry is about one TCR beta chain. TCRdb keeps only in-frame clones here, not all; method: immunoSEQ multiplex PCR. This table has over 70,000 clones, approximately 90% appearing once. These data are taken from a study of T cell changes during pregnancy in multiple sclerosis. This CDR3 is 16 amino acids long. V shed 1 base and J 7 bases; nucleotides not matched to a gene: 8. CDR1 is MNHEY, CDR2 SMNVEV, per germline (reference sequence). The J gene is TRBJ2-2, the V gene TRBV27, with TRBD1 matching over 8 bases. This specimen was peripheral blood, taken in the first trimester of pregnancy. This TCR was sampled from a female donor in good health, enrolled as a control in a pregnancy study. The CDR3 spells CASSLWSRGRGGELFF. The CDR3 bases are TGTGCCAGCAGTTTATGGTCCAGGGGGCGCGGCGGGGAGCTGTTTTTT.